This TCR beta chain was identified during a study of OX40 agonist ivuxolimab in advanced cancers. Profiled with immunoSEQ multiplex PCR; TCRdb holds only in-frame clones, not every one. The sample lists tens of thousands of clones; 70% to 90% were seen once. The length of the CDR3 is 15 residues. Germline CDR1 reads SEHNR; CDR2 reads FQNEAQ (reference sequence). With V trimmed by 5 bases and J by 6 bases, 10 bases remained unmatched. The sequence derives from an adult with an advanced solid tumor such as melanoma, head and neck, liver or kidney cancer. Sequenced material: CD4+ or CD8+ T cells sorted from blood, taken in a trial of the OX40 agonist ivuxolimab. The V call is TRBV7-9, the J call TRBJ2-7, with 10 bases matching TRBD2. The chain's CDR3 is CASSRHSGRAFEQYF. In DNA, the CDR3 is TGTGCCAGCAGCCGACACAGCGGGAGGGCCTTCGAGCAGTACTTC. The whole variable domain, filled in from reference TRBV7-9 and TRBJ2-7, reads DTGVSQNPRHKITKRGQNVTFRCDPISEHNRLYWYRQTLGQGPEFLTYFQNEAQLEKSRLLSDRFSAERPKGSFSTLEIQRTEQGDSAMYLCASSRHSGRAFEQYFGPGTRLTVT.